What follows describes a single T cell receptor beta chain. The antigen is undetermined. This sample is drawn from a study of cytomegalovirus exposure and HLA in healthy donors. Regarding the study as a whole: High sensitivity and specificity were reportedly achieved when the classifier diagnosed cytomegalovirus status.

A multiplex PCR was run with 60 Vbeta primers and 13 Jbeta primers. Study processing details: Counted up in a later analysis, unique TCR beta chains came to about 80 million, with about 9.9 million shared. Generated by immunoSEQ multiplex PCR, the TCRdb table keeps only in-frame clones and is missing some. V, J and clone size derive from that table, while D and trimming were established from the DNA sequence. The table lists some 150,000 clones, roughly four fifths of them singletons, with roughly 2.1% in the top ten. The CDR3 consists of 15 residues. From germline, CDR1 is SGHKS and CDR2 YYEKEE (reference sequence). J was trimmed by 8 bases and V by 4 bases; bases with no gene match: 10.

This clonotype originated in a woman between 40 and 50 years old in good health and CMV-seronegative. The material sequenced was PBMCs. The V gene is TRBV5-5, the J gene TRBJ2-5, with 11 nucleotides matching TRBD2. Written as DNA, the CDR3 is TGTGCCAGCAGCACCGGGACTAGCGGTGGAGGAACCCAGTACTTC. Amino acid sequence: CASSTGTSGGGTQYF. Combining the CDR3 with reference TRBV5-5 and TRBJ2-5 gives the whole variable domain DAGVTQSPTHLIKTRGQQVTLRCSPISGHKSVSWYQQVLGQGPQFIFQYYEKEERGRGNFPDRFSARQFPNYSSELNVNALLLGDSALYLCASSTGTSGGGTQYFGPGTRLLVL.